The T cell receptor beta chain described here comes from a study of cytomegalovirus exposure and HLA in healthy donors. Study summary: A previous analysis identified around 120 million unique TCR beta sequences derived from some 170 million T cells.

CDR1 is SNHLY, CDR2 FYNNEI, per germline. This CDR3 comprises 14 residues. V lost 3 bases and J 4 bases, leaving 10 bases between the germline ends. Notes on this clone: The antigen is unknown.

Healthy bone marrow donors made up the donors. Findings and limits, study-wide: Most TCR sequences showed up rarely, but some public TCRs showed up in many donors. By HLA locus, TCR association rates varied in a later analysis, with DRB1 showing the most and HLA-C the fewest.

The study ran its PCR with 60 Vbeta and 13 Jbeta primers. Using immunoSEQ multiplex PCR, the repertoire was profiled, and TCRdb retains in-frame clones only, with some absent. The table has about 170,000 clones, approximately 84% seen once. The chain carries TRBV2 and TRBJ1-5; D is unclear. The clonotype was recovered from a boy younger than 10 in good health and CMV-seronegative. The sequenced sample was PBMCs. DNA of the CDR3: TGTGCCAGCAGTGAGAGGCTTGGGAATCAGCCCCAGCATTTT. Residues: CASSERLGNQPQHF.